What follows describes a single TCR beta chain. These data come from a study of T cell responses to AZD1222 COVID-19 vaccine. Sequenced by immunoSEQ multiplex PCR; TCRdb stores in-frame clones only, minus some. The sample shows about 180,000 clones, 85% to 90% of them seen only once. Germline CDR1 reads MNHNY; CDR2 reads SVGAGI (reference sequence). CDR3 length equals 14 residues. V was shortened by 0 bases and J by 6 bases, with 12 bases between the two germline ends. The sequenced sample was peripheral blood, obtained 28 days after the second AZD1222 dose. This sequence was found in an adult who received the AZD1222 COVID-19 vaccine. The rearrangement joins TRBV6-6 to TRBJ2-7; D remains unclear. CDR3 in amino acids: CASSYSNQSPEQYF. The CDR3 DNA is TGTGCCAGCAGTTACTCGAACCAGTCCCCCGAGCAGTACTTC.